This TCR beta chain is from a study of blood T cell repertoires in COVID-19. About the study: Some COVID-19 samples were acute and others convalescent; all came from the United States, Italy and Spain. Sample material is recorded as cDNA or gDNA derived from T cells, B-cell-depleted T cells, or PBMCs.

This clone was found a few times. Original methodology: Using reference gene primer amplification, nucleated cell counts were estimated. The method was immunoSEQ multiplex PCR; TCRdb's version includes in-frame clones alone and lacks a portion of them. D and trimming come from the DNA, and the V and J calls and clone size come from that table. The table records about 190,000 clones, around 85% of them present only once. Per germline, CDR1 LNHDA and CDR2 SQIVND (reference sequence). Trimming took 5 bases from V and 5 from J, leaving 13 bases between them. CDR3 length: 14 residues. V and J are TRBV19 and TRBJ2-1; possible D gene TRBD2, 5 bases. Sequenced: peripheral blood. The sequence was obtained from a woman aged 45-65 years with acute or convalescent COVID-19. CDR3 residues: CASSPGLANNEQFF. CDR3 bases: TGTGCCAGTAGTCCTGGGCTAGCAAACAATGAGCAGTTCTTC. Filled out from reference TRBV19 and TRBJ2-1, the complete variable domain reads DGGITQSPKYLFRKEGQNVTLSCEQNLNHDAMYWYRQDPGQGLRLIYYSQIVNDFQKGDIAEGYSVSREKKESFPLTVTSAQKNPTAFYLCASSPGLANNEQFFGPGTRLTVL.